This TCR beta chain was observed in a study of blood T cell repertoires in COVID-19. Study at large: From the United States, Italy and Spain came samples of acute and convalescent COVID-19.

Membership in each cohort depended on participant-reported clinical history. Study processing details: The assay estimated nucleated cells by amplifying reference gene primers. Sequencing used immunoSEQ multiplex PCR; TCRdb keeps in-frame clones, though not all of them. V, J and clone size were drawn from that table, and D and trimming were deduced from the DNA. The repertoire holds 200,000 or so clones, with over 75% as singletons. CDR1 and CDR2 from the germline V gene are SGHAT and FQNNGV. The CDR3 runs to 16 residues. Unmatched junction bases numbered 7, after V lost 5 bases and J lost 5 bases. This sequence was found in a woman in her late teens or twenties in a cohort exposed to, infected with or recovered from COVID-19 (not recorded which). The J gene is TRBJ1-6, the V gene TRBV11-2; 9 positions match TRBD1. The sample taken for sequencing was PBMCs or T cells enriched from blood (not recorded which). The chain's CDR3 is CASSLQQGADNSPLHF. CDR3 bases: TGTGCCAGCAGCCTTCAACAGGGGGCGGATAATTCACCCCTCCACTTT.